The source of this T cell receptor beta chain is a study of shared clonotypes between healthy human individuals. Sequencing used immunoSEQ multiplex PCR; TCRdb keeps in-frame clones, though not all of them. The sample lists about 1.5 million clones, 95% to 99% occurring once. The V segment lost 2 bases and the J segment 10 bases; nucleotides outside the gene matches: 7. Germline V gene data show CDR1 as MNHNS and CDR2 as SASEGT. The CDR3 runs 14 residues. The sample comprised naive CD4+ T cells sorted from blood. As for subset: CD45RA+ positively selected. This sequence joins TRBV6-1 and TRBJ2-2, with 7 bases fitting TRBD2. This receptor was obtained from a man aged 25-45 years in good health. CDR3 sequence (DNA): TGTGCCAGCAGTGAACTAGCGGAACCGGCGGAGCTGTTTTTT. Translation gives CASSELAEPAELFF.